This entry features one TCR beta chain sequence. Its antigen is as yet unknown. These data originate in a study of T cells in Graves' hyperthyroidism and ophthalmopathy. Whole-study findings and limits: The model identified upcoming ophthalmopathy a median about six months ahead of onset. Researchers report that a 13 V-J model separated ophthalmopathy from stable hyperthyroidism.

Researchers took RNA transcripts and amplified the TCR beta CDR3 regions from them. The primer set for the first-round RT-PCR of the TCR CDR3 was HTBI. Each CDR3 protein is one row after TCRdb ran MiXCR on the multiplex PCR reads. The repertoire holds roughly 510,000 distinct CDR3 sequences, around 43% seen once, with roughly 45% in the top ten. CDR1 is WSHSY and CDR2 is SAAADI in the germline V gene. Trimming removed 0 bases from V and 6 bases from J, with 12 bases in between. The CDR3 covers 14 residues. Diagnosis rested on symptoms, serum thyroxine and TRAb, thyroid ultrasound, and orbital computed tomography.

Sequenced sample: peripheral blood or thyroid tissue (not recorded which). The V call is TRBV10-2, the J call TRBJ2-7, with D uncertain. This clonotype originated in an adult woman with Graves' disease, either hyperthyroidism or ophthalmopathy (not recorded which). The CDR3, as DNA: TGCGCCAGCAGTGAGTCGGGCGAGATTTCCGAGCAGTACTTC. Its protein product is CASSESGEISEQYF.